This TCR beta chain emerged from a study of T cell responses to AZD1222 COVID-19 vaccine. V was cut by 5 bases and J by 12 bases, with 13 bases left in between. Germline values: CDR1 GTSNPN, CDR2 SVGIG (reference sequence). The CDR3 covers 10 residues. Generated by immunoSEQ multiplex PCR, the TCRdb table keeps only in-frame clones and is missing some. The sample lists about 150,000 clones, about 91% seen once, with 2% to 2.5% in the top ten. Sequences were derived from peripheral blood, sampled on day 0 of AZD1222 vaccination. V usage is TRBV30 and J usage is TRBJ1-2; the D gene is possibly TRBD1 (6 bases). The clonotype comes from an adult in good health. CDR3 region: CAWGAGGNTF. The CDR3 region has the DNA TGTGCCTGGGGCGCCGGGGGCAACACCTTC.